These 3 T cell receptor beta chains were sequenced from one sample in a study of CD8+CD57+ T cells in acquired aplastic anemia. It was patients with CD8+CD57+ cell expansion by flow cytometry who were chosen for sequencing. It was genomic DNA that served as the template for profiling TCR beta VDJ and CDR3. TCRdb reprocessed the reads via MiXCR and lists one record per CDR3 protein. Here the sample spans tens of thousands of distinct CDR3 sequences, under 80% being singletons. Sequencing was done on a sample of sorted CD4+, CD8+, or CD8+CD57+ T cells (not recorded which) from PBMCs. The receptors stem from a human donor with aplastic anemia.

This chain uses TRBV2 with TRBJ2-1; unclear D gene. Trimming left V 7 bases short and J 0 bases short, with 10 bases between. In germline, CDR1 is SNHLY, CDR2 FYNNEI. CDR3 size: 14 residues. The DNA of the CDR3 is TGTGCCAGCACGGTCGAGAGCTCCTACAATGAGCAGTTCTTC. This sequence encodes CASTVESSYNEQFF.

This clonotype came up a few times. This chain links TRBV19 with TRBJ1-1; D possibly corresponds to TRBD1 (5 bases). The CDR3 loop spans 15 amino acids. With 5 bases removed from V and 1 base from J, the gap between germline ends came to 14 bases. CDR1 and CDR2 (germline): LNHDA, SQIVND (reference sequence). The CDR3 is CASSPNRGRNTEAFF. As DNA, the CDR3 is TGTGCCAGTAGTCCTAACCGGGGCCGGAACACTGAAGCTTTCTTT.

The chain has TRBV29-1 and TRBJ2-3, with 7 nucleotides matching TRBD2. Germline CDR1 and CDR2: SQVTM and ANQGSEA. The CDR3 runs 12 residues. With V trimmed by 4 bases and J by 4 bases, 2 bases remained unmatched. CDR3: CSVGGGADTQYF. Written as DNA, the CDR3 is TGCAGCGTTGGGGGAGGGGCAGATACGCAGTATTTT.